The rows below give T cell receptor beta chains drawn from one sample of a study of beta chain features in type 1 diabetes. Sequencing used immunoSEQ multiplex PCR; TCRdb keeps in-frame clones, though not all of them. The table has about 260,000 clones, around 68% seen once; the top ten hold 0.053%. Sequenced input: naive CD4+ T cells from blood. These receptors all stem from a young man in good health. CDR3s include the opening cysteine and the closing phenylalanine or tryptophan. D genes are given only for firm matches. Expanded clones are given a class, and other clones once, few, many or no size at all.

TRBD1	TRBV11-3	TRBJ2-3	NA	TGTGCCAGCAGCTTAGGGGACAGGGGAGATACGCAGTATTTT	CASSLGDRGDTQYF
TRBD2	TRBV7-6	TRBJ2-1	NA	TGTGCCAGCAGCTTAGGACTAGCGGGAGCGGGCTACAATGAGCAGTTCTTC	CASSLGLAGAGYNEQFF
NA	TRBV23-1	TRBJ2-5	NA	TGCGCCAGCAGCCTCGGGCCTCCCTCGGCCCAGTACTTC	CASSLGPPSAQYF
TRBD1	TRBV25-1	TRBJ2-5	NA	TGTGCCAGCGGGACAGGGGGCCTCCTCAAAGAGACCCAGTACTTC	CASGTGGLLKETQYF
NA	TRBV30	TRBJ1-1	NA	TGTGCCTGGAGTCCGGACAGGAACACTGAAGCTTTCTTT	CAWSPDRNTEAFF
TRBD1	TRBV2	TRBJ2-1	once	TGTGCCAGCAGTGGACCGGGACAGGGGGCCAACAATGAGCAGTTCTTC	CASSGPGQGANNEQFF
NA	TRBV5-6	TRBJ2-5	NA	TGTGCCAGCAGCTTGGCGGGGGGACACCCGAAAGAGACCCAGTACTTC	CASSLAGGHPKETQYF
NA	TRBV27	TRBJ1-5	NA	TGTGCCAGCAGTTCGGGGGGCAGGCAGCCCCAGCATTTT	CASSSGGRQPQHF
NA	TRBV30	TRBJ2-1	NA	TGTGCCTGGAAAGGAAACAATGAGCAGTTCTTC	CAWKGNNEQFF
TRBD1	TRBV7-9	TRBJ2-7	NA	TGTGCCAGCAGGACAGACAGGGGGATCAACGAGCAGTACTTC	CASRTDRGINEQYF
NA	TRBV30	TRBJ2-1	NA	TGTGCCTGGAGAAGGGGCGGGGGCCCTATGGAGTTCTTC	CAWRRGGGPMEFF
NA	TRBV9	TRBJ2-7	NA	TGTGCCAGCAGCTCCCAGTTGGACAGACCGTTTTTGTACTTC	CASSSQLDRPFLYF
TRBD2	TRBV30	TRBJ2-5	NA	TGTGCCTGGAGTGTAGGGCTAGCGGGAGCGTGGGAGACCCAGTACTTC	CAWSVGLAGAWETQYF
NA	TRBV30	TRBJ2-7	NA	TGTGCCTGGAGTGAGGTTGGGAGTCGGTACGAGCAGTACTTC	CAWSEVGSRYEQYF
NA	TRBV10-1	TRBJ2-5	NA	TGCGCCAGCAGTGAGTCACTACAAGAGACCCAGTACTTC	CASSESLQETQYF
TRBD1	TRBV4-3	TRBJ2-5	NA	TGCGCCAGCAGCCATACGACAGGGGTCGGAGAGACCCAGTACTTC	CASSHTTGVGETQYF
TRBD1	TRBV5-1	TRBJ2-7	NA	TGCGCCAGCAGCTTAGAACAGGGGGCTTCCTACGAGCAGTACTTC	CASSLEQGASYEQYF
NA	TRBV30	TRBJ2-3	NA	TGTGCCTGGAAAGGGCCTGTTCCTACAGATACGCAGTATTTT	CAWKGPVPTDTQYF
NA	TRBV19	TRBJ1-2	NA	TGTGCCAGTAGTAGGTTCTATGGCTACACCTTC	CASSRFYGYTF
NA	TRBV30	TRBJ2-2	NA	TGTGCCTGGAGTTTGCGGAGCACCGGGGAGCTGTTTTTT	CAWSLRSTGELFF
TRBD1	TRBV19	TRBJ2-7	NA	TGTGCCAGTAGTTCCGACAGGGATACCTACGAGCAGTACTTC	CASSSDRDTYEQYF
NA	TRBV11-3	TRBJ2-5	NA	TGTGCCAGCACTTGGGAGGCCTGCCAAGAGACCCAGTACTTC	CASTWEACQETQYF
NA	TRBV10-3	TRBJ2-4	NA	TGTGCCATCAGCCCGGACCCAGGAGGAAGTAACATTCAGTACTTC	CAISPDPGGSNIQYF
NA	TRBV5-1	TRBJ2-6	NA	TGCGCCAGCGCGACCTGGGGATCTGGGGCCAACGTCCTGACTTTC	CASATWGSGANVLTF
NA	TRBV29-1	TRBJ2-5	NA	TGCAGCGCCAAGGCCTTGTACCAAGAGACCCAGTACTTC	CSAKALYQETQYF
NA	TRBV30	TRBJ1-6	few	TGTGCCTGGAGGCAAGGGGGAGAGAATTCACCCCTCCACTTT	CAWRQGGENSPLHF
TRBD1	TRBV29-1	TRBJ2-7	few	TGCAGCGTTGAAGTGCAACCCGGGACAGGGGTAGAGCAGTACTTC	CSVEVQPGTGVEQYF
TRBD2	TRBV30	TRBJ2-4	few	TGTGCCTGGACCAGGGGGTTAGCGGGAGGGCCGAGAAACATTCAGTACTTC	CAWTRGLAGGPRNIQYF
TRBD2	TRBV30	TRBJ2-1	once	TGTGCCTGGATGAAGCGGGAGGGAAGCAATGAGCAGTTCTTC	CAWMKREGSNEQFF
NA	TRBV5-1	TRBJ2-1	few	TGCGCCAGCAGCTTTTCCGACCCCCGCTCCTACAATGAGCAGTTCTTC	CASSFSDPRSYNEQFF
NA	TRBV29-1	TRBJ1-1	once	TGCAGCGTTTGGGGACGGATGAACACTGAAGCTTTCTTT	CSVWGRMNTEAFF